This T cell receptor (beta chain) was retrieved from a study of blood T cell repertoires in COVID-19. The CDR3 runs 14 residues. The germline CDR1 and CDR2 sequences are SGHNT and YYREEE (reference sequence). Trimming left V 4 bases short and J 2 bases short, with 12 bases between. Libraries were prepared by immunoSEQ multiplex PCR; TCRdb keeps only in-frame clonotypes and omits some of them. The table lists roughly 140,000 clones, 80% of them singletons. V is TRBV5-4 and J is TRBJ1-2; D is possibly TRBD1 (6 bases). The clonotype originates from a woman aged 50 to 60 with acute or convalescent COVID-19. Sequenced input: peripheral blood. The CDR3 DNA reads as TGTGCCAGCAGCCAGGGGACAATCAACTATGGCTACACCTTC. Encoded protein: CASSQGTINYGYTF.